This section outlines one T cell receptor beta chain sequence together with its context. Its antigen is unidentified. Primers included in the PCR were 60 Vbeta and 13 Jbeta primers. Method: immunoSEQ multiplex PCR; TCRdb's copy keeps in-frame clones and lacks some. The data show about 120,000 clones, approximately 79% seen once. The data originate from a study of cytomegalovirus exposure and HLA in healthy donors. Notes on the study in general: Segments of the TCR beta V type were, in most cases, productive about 90% or about 30% of the time in an earlier analysis. In vitro confirmation showed a few CMV-associated chains to be CMV antigen specific. Sequencing probably produced one cluster of sequence variants that were highly shared.

Participants comprised healthy donors of bone marrow. The CDR3 length is 15 residues. The V gene lost 2 bases and the J gene lost 0 bases, with 7 bases spanning the gap. Germline lookup yields CDR1 LNHNV and CDR2 YYDKDF (reference sequence). Material for sequencing was PBMCs. The J gene is TRBJ2-2, the V gene TRBV15; no definite D call. This receptor was identified in a man aged 25 to 45 in good health and CMV-seronegative. CDR3 protein: CATSRRQANTGELFF. In DNA, the CDR3 is TGTGCCACCAGCAGACGACAAGCGAACACCGGGGAGCTGTTTTTT.